This T cell receptor beta chain was sequenced for a study of regulatory T cells in long-lasting Graves disease. Study-level results: Repertoires from persistent disease leaned toward TRBV28, TRBJ1-2 and TRBJ2-5.

The sample's time point: newly diagnosed GD, antithyroid drugs for less than 3 months. The TCR library was made from RNA that had been extracted from PBMCs in TRIzol. This clonotype was seen repeatedly, ten times or more. Its antigen is currently unknown. For TCR beta, libraries came from iRepertoire HTBI primers and Arm-PCR of CDR3 regions. Using its own MiXCR run on the multiplex PCR reads, TCRdb lists one record per CDR3 protein. The table lists under 700,000 distinct CDR3 sequences, about 16% of them singletons. V lost 5 bases, J lost 0 bases, and 5 bases lay in between. The germline CDR1 and CDR2 sequences are MNHEY and SVGEGT. This CDR3 has 12 amino acids. This sample was shared with a second study, whose subject was T cells in Graves' hyperthyroidism and ophthalmopathy. That source adds: Not enrolled were patients with uncontrolled infection, other autoimmune disease, pregnancy or lactation. The HTBI primer set served for first-round RT-PCR of the TCR CDR3.

The chain uses TRBV6-2 or TRBV6-3 and TRBJ2-7; D is undetermined. This sample comprised peripheral blood mononuclear cells (PBMCs), obtained at new diagnosis, from a patient treated with antithyroid drugs. The clonotype was recovered from a woman aged 40-60 years with Graves disease. In DNA form, the CDR3 reads TGTGCCAGCAGTCACAGCTCCTACGAGCAGTACTTC. Translated, it gives CASSHSSYEQYF.